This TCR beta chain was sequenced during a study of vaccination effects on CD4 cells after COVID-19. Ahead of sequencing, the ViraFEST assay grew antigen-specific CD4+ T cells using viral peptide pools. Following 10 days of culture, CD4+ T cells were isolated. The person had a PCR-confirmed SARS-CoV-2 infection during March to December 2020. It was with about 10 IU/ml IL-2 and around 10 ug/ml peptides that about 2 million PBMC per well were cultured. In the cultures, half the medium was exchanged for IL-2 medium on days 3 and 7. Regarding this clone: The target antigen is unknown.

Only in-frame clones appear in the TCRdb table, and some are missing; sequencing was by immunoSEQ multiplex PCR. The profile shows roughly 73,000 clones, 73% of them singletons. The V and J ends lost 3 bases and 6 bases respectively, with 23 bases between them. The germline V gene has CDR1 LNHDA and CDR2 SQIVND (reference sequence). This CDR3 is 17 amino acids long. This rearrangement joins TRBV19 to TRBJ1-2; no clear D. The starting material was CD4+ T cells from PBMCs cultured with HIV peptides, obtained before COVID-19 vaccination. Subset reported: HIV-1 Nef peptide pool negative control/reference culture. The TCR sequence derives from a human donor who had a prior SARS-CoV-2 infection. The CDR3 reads CASSIGILSFDSHGYTF. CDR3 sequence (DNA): TGTGCCAGTAGTATCGGGATCCTCTCCTTTGATTCCCATGGCTACACCTTC.